Below, 24 T cell receptor beta chains from the same sample are listed, as sequenced in a study of blood T cell repertoires in COVID-19. TCRdb's copy holds only in-frame clones and misses some; the assay was immunoSEQ multiplex PCR. The sample lists some 110,000 clones; around 90% were seen once. The material sequenced was peripheral blood. These receptor sequences come from a human donor in a cohort sampled during active COVID-19.

The chain joins TRBV28 to TRBJ2-7; weak D call: TRBD1 (6 bases). Trimming stripped 2 bases from V and 2 bases from J, with 7 bases between. Germline V CDR1 and CDR2: MDHEN, SYDVKM. This CDR3 comprises 13 residues. The CDR3 DNA sequence: TGTGCCAGCAGTTTAGGACAGCCCTACGAGCAGTACTTC. Protein product: CASSLGQPYEQYF.

V gene TRBV11-3 combines with J gene TRBJ2-2; TRBD1 matches 9 bases. CDR1 SGHNT and CDR2 YENEEA come from the germline V gene. The CDR3 loop spans 15 amino acids. V gave up 5 bases and J gave up 6 bases; unmatched junction bases: 7. The CDR3 here is CASSRTGVEAGELFF. The CDR3 bases are TGTGCCAGCAGCCGGACAGGGGTCGAGGCCGGGGAGCTGTTTTTT.

This chain joins TRBV28 and TRBJ2-7; D not certain. Trimming shortened V by 5 bases and J by 3 bases, and 5 bases separated the two germline ends. This CDR3 is 11 amino acids long. CDR1 is MDHEN, CDR2 SYDVKM, per germline. The CDR3 DNA sequence: TGTGCCAGCAGTCCAAACTACGAGCAGTACTTC. Translating it yields CASSPNYEQYF.

The V and J genes are TRBV11-2 and TRBJ2-5; perhaps TRBD2 as D (5 bases). V lost 0 bases and J 4 bases, leaving 6 bases between the germline ends. The CDR3 runs 13 residues. Germline CDR1 SGHAT, CDR2 FQNNGV. The CDR3 region is CASSLERVETQYF. CDR3 DNA: TGTGCCAGCAGCTTAGAGAGGGTAGAGACCCAGTACTTC.

The rearrangement links TRBV2 to TRBJ2-5; 7 positions match TRBD2. This CDR3 spans 18 amino acids. In germline, CDR1 is SNHLY, CDR2 FYNNEI. V gave up 1 base and J gave up 2 bases; unmatched junction bases: 13. DNA of the CDR3: TGTGCCAGCAGTGAAGGACCGGCGGGAGTAGGAGGGCAAGAGACCCAGTACTTC. Amino acids: CASSEGPAGVGGQETQYF.

The chain carries TRBV5-1 and TRBJ2-3; 7 bases are a match to TRBD1. Looked up from germline, CDR1 is SGHRS and CDR2 is YFSETQ. V was pared by 0 bases and J by 6 bases, with 16 bases of the junction left unmatched. CDR3 length: 18 amino acids. The CDR3 nucleotides read TGCGCCAGCAGCTTGGAAACAGGGGCCGGAGCGGTAGTTGATACGCAGTATTTT. It codes for CASSLETGAGAVVDTQYF.

This rearrangement joins TRBV4-1 to TRBJ1-2; maybe TRBD1 (6 bases). Germline assignment: CDR1 MGHRA and CDR2 YSYEKL. The CDR3 is made up of 13 amino acids. With 4 bases removed from V and 4 bases from J, the gap between germline ends came to 10 bases. CDR3 sequence reads: CASSPDRSYGYTF. The CDR3 coding sequence is TGCGCCAGCAGCCCCGACAGGAGCTATGGCTACACCTTC.

The chain links TRBV12-3 or TRBV12-4 to TRBJ2-7, with TRBD1 matching 8 bases. This CDR3 has 13 residues. Losses at the gene ends were 7 bases for V and 4 bases for J; bases not matched to a gene: 6. The CDR3 DNA is TGTGCCAGCACCAGGACAGGGAAGTACGAGCAGTACTTC. This codes for CASTRTGKYEQYF.

The chain uses TRBV6-2 or TRBV6-3 and TRBJ1-2; D ambiguous. This CDR3 is built from 13 residues. Germline CDR1 and CDR2: MNHEY and SVGEGT. V was shortened by 4 bases and J by 7 bases, with 13 bases between the two germline ends. The DNA for the CDR3 is TGTGCCAGCAGTTCCCTCGGGGAATTTGGCTACACCTTC. It encodes CASSSLGEFGYTF.

The CDR3 DNA follows: TGTGCCAGTAGAACGGGACAATTGGGCAATCAGCCCCAGCATTTT. It encodes CASRTGQLGNQPQHF. The V call is TRBV19, the J call TRBJ1-5, with TRBD1 as a possible D gene (6 bases). CDR1 is LNHDA and CDR2 is SQIVND in the germline V gene (reference sequence). The CDR3 totals 15 residues. V was pared by 6 bases and J by 2 bases, with 14 bases between.

The genes are TRBV27 and TRBJ1-5; D might be TRBD1 (5 bases). Trimming removed 8 bases at V and 4 bases at J, with 12 bases between. This CDR3 has 13 residues. From germline, CDR1 is MNHEY and CDR2 SMNVEV (reference sequence). CDR3 protein: CASRPTENQPQHF. CDR3 coding DNA: TGTGCCAGCCGACCGACAGAAAATCAGCCCCAGCATTTT.

This chain links TRBV19 with TRBJ1-5, with TRBD1 identical over 7 bases. This CDR3 has 16 amino acids. J gave up 4 bases and V 4 bases, and 10 bases lay outside the gene matches. The V gene's germline CDR1 is LNHDA and CDR2 SQIVND (reference sequence). This chain's CDR3 is CASSKGGAGGNQPQHF. The CDR3 coding sequence is TGTGCCAGTAGTAAAGGGGGCGCGGGTGGAAATCAGCCCCAGCATTTT.

The rearrangement links TRBV5-8 to TRBJ2-5; D is perhaps TRBD1 (6 bases). Per the germline V gene, CDR1 is SGHTS and CDR2 is YDEGEE. The CDR3 runs to 16 residues. Trimming stripped 3 bases from V and 0 bases from J, with 15 bases between. CDR3 coding DNA: TGTGCCAGCAGCTCATTACAGGGTGTGTACCAAGAGACCCAGTACTTC. As protein: CASSSLQGVYQETQYF.

This clone came up once. The V and J genes are TRBV6-2 or TRBV6-3 and TRBJ2-1; 8 bases align to TRBD2. The CDR3 covers 15 residues. Losses at the gene ends were 4 bases for V and 4 bases for J; bases not matched to a gene: 6. CDR1 is MNHEY, CDR2 SVGEGT, per germline. CDR3 in DNA: TGTGCCAGCAGTTCCTCTAGCGGGTCATACAATGAGCAGTTCTTC. Its protein product is CASSSSSGSYNEQFF.

The J gene is TRBJ1-5, the V gene TRBV6-6, with TRBD1 matching 10 bases. The CDR3 spans 18 residues. J gave up 0 bases and V 5 bases, and 10 bases lay outside the gene matches. Germline-derived CDR1 and CDR2 are MNHNY and SVGAGI (reference sequence). CDR3 bases: TGTGCCAGCAGTCCCCCGGGACAGGGGTGGAATAGCAATCAGCCCCAGCATTTT. Protein: CASSPPGQGWNSNQPQHF.

The chain combines TRBV28 with TRBJ2-3; TRBD2 matches 9 bases. The J segment lost 9 bases and the V segment lost 8 bases, leaving 18 bases of the junction unmatched. The germline V gene encodes CDR1 MDHEN and CDR2 SYDVKM. There are 16 residues in the CDR3. CDR3 DNA sequence: TGTGCCAGCGAGTTTCTGGGCGGGAGGGCCCAGGGGACGCAGTATTTT. This encodes CASEFLGGRAQGTQYF. The whole variable domain, filled in from reference TRBV28 and TRBJ2-3, reads DVKVTQSSRYLVKRTGEKVFLECVQDMDHENMFWYRQDPGLGLRLIYFSYDVKMKEKGDIPEGYSVSREKKERFSLILESASTNQTSMYLCASEFLGGRAQGTQYFGPGTRLTVL.

This clone was seen a single time. Other DNA sequences in this specimen translate into the identical CDR3. The chain is built from TRBV19 and TRBJ1-1; TRBD1 aligns across 12 bases. Trimming removed 3 bases from V and 6 bases from J; junction bases left unmatched: 5. Germline V CDR1 and CDR2: LNHDA, SQIVND (reference sequence). The CDR3 totals 15 residues. DNA for the CDR3: TGTGCCAGTAGTATCCCGGGACAGGGGGCTTCTGAAGCTTTCTTT. This sequence encodes CASSIPGQGASEAFF. The full variable domain, in which reference TRBV19 and TRBJ1-1 provide the parts outside the CDR3, is DGGITQSPKYLFRKEGQNVTLSCEQNLNHDAMYWYRQDPGQGLRLIYYSQIVNDFQKGDIAEGYSVSREKKESFPLTVTSAQKNPTAFYLCASSIPGQGASEAFFGQGTRLTVV.

This clone is a singleton in its sample. The chain joins TRBV7-2 to TRBJ1-3; tentative D call: TRBD1 (5 bases). Looked up from germline, CDR1 is SGHTA and CDR2 is FQGNSA. This CDR3 contains 14 residues. V lost 4 bases to trimming and J lost 0 bases, with 7 bases between them. CDR3 DNA: TGTGCCAGCAGCTCTGACAGCTCTGGAAACACCATATATTTT. Translated, it gives CASSSDSSGNTIYF.

J is TRBJ2-2 and V is TRBV7-2, with 11 bases aligning to TRBD2. The germline V gene encodes CDR1 SGHTA and CDR2 FQGNSA. This CDR3 comprises 17 residues. V dropped 4 bases and J dropped 2; count of bases not matched to a gene: 6. The CDR3 reads CASSSPSGGHNTGELFF. The CDR3 DNA follows: TGTGCCAGCAGCTCTCCTAGCGGGGGGCACAACACCGGGGAGCTGTTTTTT. The full variable domain, with the rest looked up from reference TRBV7-2 and TRBJ2-2, is GAGVSQSPSNKVTEKGKDVELRCDPISGHTALYWYRQSLGQGLEFLIYFQGNSAPDKSGLPSDRFSAERTGGSVSTLTIQRTQQEDSAVYLCASSSPSGGHNTGELFFGEGSRLTVL.

This rearrangement joins TRBV18 to TRBJ2-7, with a weak D call TRBD1 (7 bases). Trimming left V 2 bases short and J 4 bases short, with 15 bases between. This CDR3 region has 15 residues. Germline CDR1 reads KGHSH; CDR2 reads LQKENI. CDR3 protein: CASSPGGGGSYEQYF. In nucleotides, the CDR3 is TGTGCCAGCTCACCAGGTGGAGGGGGCTCGTACGAGCAGTACTTC.

The chain combines TRBV27 with TRBJ1-1, with D possibly matching TRBD1 (5 bases). The germline V gene has CDR1 MNHEY and CDR2 SMNVEV (reference sequence). V was cut by 0 bases and J by 12 bases, with 11 bases left in between. The CDR3 has 12 amino acids. CDR3 sequence: CASSLSGRVPFF. DNA of the CDR3: TGTGCCAGCAGTTTATCGGGCAGGGTTCCTTTCTTT.

The J gene is TRBJ2-3, the V gene TRBV27, with D perhaps matching TRBD2 (5 bases). The CDR3 spans 14 residues. Germline V gives CDR1 MNHEY, CDR2 SMNVEV (reference sequence). The V and J ends lost 6 bases and 6 bases respectively, with 16 bases between them. The CDR3 is CASRPVGWEDTQYF. The DNA for the CDR3 is TGTGCCAGCAGGCCCGTGGGGTGGGAGGATACGCAGTATTTT.

The rearrangement uses TRBV11-2 and TRBJ2-7; no clear D gene. Germline assignment: CDR1 SGHAT and CDR2 FQNNGV. V lost 1 base and J lost 0, with 10 bases in between. CDR3 size: 15 residues. CDR3 amino acids: CASSLAGPSSYEQYF. Written as DNA, the CDR3 is TGTGCCAGCAGCTTAGCCGGTCCTAGCTCCTACGAGCAGTACTTC.

V and J are TRBV13 and TRBJ1-5, with D perhaps TRBD1 (6 bases). The CDR3 covers 14 residues. Germline V gene lookup returns CDR1 PRHDT and CDR2 FYEKMQ (reference sequence). Trimming took 4 bases from V and 6 from J, leaving 13 bases between them. This CDR3 reads CASSSNRDSQPQHF. CDR3 nucleotides: TGTGCCAGCAGCTCCAACAGGGATAGTCAGCCCCAGCATTTT.